The 18 T cell receptor beta chains presented below share a single source sample, sequenced in a study of T-cell memory formation after mild COVID-19. One entry per CDR3 protein, called by TCRdb with MiXCR from the 5' RACE reads. Of roughly 480,000 distinct CDR3 sequences in the sample, more than 20% were seen once. The sample consisted of PBMCs or a T cell subset sorted from them (not recorded which). These receptors were taken from an adult woman who had mild COVID-19 (a few samples of this study predate the infection). Cell type and time point are not known.

V gene TRBV3-1 combines with J gene TRBJ2-7; D uncertain. Deletions cut 4 bases from V and 3 bases from J, with 19 bases between. This CDR3 comprises 16 residues. Germline V gene sequence: CDR1 LGHDT, CDR2 YNNKEL (reference sequence). The CDR3 DNA sequence: TGTGCCAGCAGCCCCGGAAGGGCATTGGGAATCTACGAGCAGTACTTC. The encoded protein is CASSPGRALGIYEQYF.

The CDR3 loop is CASSLDAGIGQFF. The CDR3 coding sequence is TGCGCCAGCAGCTTGGATGCGGGAATCGGCCAGTTCTTC. The chain employs TRBV5-1 and TRBJ2-1; D perhaps matches TRBD2 (6 bases). The germline gives CDR1 SGHRS, CDR2 YFSETQ. Trimming removed 0 bases from V and 13 bases from J, with 14 bases in between. The CDR3 totals 13 residues.

The V call is TRBV7-9, the J call TRBJ1-1; D ambiguous. V was trimmed by 4 bases and J by 1 base, leaving 10 bases between them. This CDR3 contains 14 residues. CDR1 is SEHNR, CDR2 FQNEAQ, per germline (reference sequence). CDR3 nucleotide sequence: TGTGCCAGCAGCTCCCCCACTTCGAACACTGAAGCTTTCTTT. Encoded protein: CASSSPTSNTEAFF.

This clonotype has only a few counts. The gene calls are TRBV12-3 or TRBV12-4 and TRBJ2-7; TRBD1 agrees at 7 bases. V lost 4 bases, J lost 4 bases, and 4 bases stayed unmatched. CDR3 length: 13 residues. The CDR3 nucleotides are TGTGCCAGCAGTTCGACAGGGAAATACGAGCAGTACTTC. Translation gives CASSSTGKYEQYF.

The rearrangement links TRBV2 to TRBJ1-2; 7 bases map to TRBD1. Losses at the gene ends were 7 bases for V and 4 bases for J; bases not matched to a gene: 12. CDR1 and CDR2 from the germline V gene are SNHLY and FYNNEI. This CDR3 is built from 15 residues. The chain's CDR3 is CASTTGQVSLYGYTF. CDR3 DNA: TGTGCCAGCACCACAGGACAGGTTTCCCTCTATGGCTACACCTTC. Together with reference TRBV2 and TRBJ1-2, the CDR3 gives the full variable domain: EPEVTQTPSHQVTQMGQEVILRCVPISNHLYFYWYRQILGQKVEFLVSFYNNEISEKSEIFDDQFSVERPDGSNFTLKIRSTKLEDSAMYFCASTTGQVSLYGYTFGSGTRLTVV.

This clonotype was seen only a few times. The chain carries TRBV7-3 and TRBJ2-5; possible D gene TRBD2, 6 bases. V lost 6 bases and J lost 4, with 12 bases in between. The CDR3 contains 13 residues. Germline V gene lookup returns CDR1 SGHTA and CDR2 FQGTGA. The CDR3 bases are TGTGCCAGCAGTTCGCCGGGAGCAGAGACCCAGTACTTC. Residues: CASSSPGAETQYF. Complete variable domain (other parts from reference TRBV7-3 and TRBJ2-5): GAGVSQTPSNKVTEKGKYVELRCDPISGHTALYWYRQSLGQGPEFLIYFQGTGAADDSGLPNDRFFAVRPEGSVSTLKIQRTERGDSAVYLCASSSPGAETQYFGPGTRLLVL.

The chain uses TRBV20-1 and TRBJ1-5, with D hard to call. V lost 3 bases and J 4 bases, leaving 16 bases between the germline ends. The CDR3 spans 15 residues. Germline CDR1 reads DFQATT; CDR2 reads SNEGSKA (reference sequence). CDR3 residues: CSASHSGSRNQPQHF. The DNA of the CDR3 is TGCAGTGCTAGCCATTCCGGAAGTCGAAATCAGCCCCAGCATTTT.

This sequence joins TRBV29-1 and TRBJ2-3; the D is unclear. This CDR3 comprises 13 residues. Germline CDR1 is SQVTM and CDR2 is ANQGSEA. The V end lost 3 bases, the J end lost 0 bases, and 7 bases lay between the germline ends. CDR3: CSVDGVSTDTQYF. CDR3 nucleotides: TGCAGCGTTGACGGCGTTAGCACAGATACGCAGTATTTT.

This sequence joins TRBV12-3 or TRBV12-4 and TRBJ2-7; no firm D call. This CDR3 has 13 amino acids. Trimming left V 0 bases short and J 3 bases short, with 6 bases between. CDR3 protein: CASSLAVDYEQYF. The CDR3 nucleotides are TGTGCCAGCAGTTTAGCGGTGGACTACGAGCAGTACTTC.

This clonotype was recorded a few times. CDR3 DNA sequence: TGTGCCAGCAGTTCCGGGGAGCTGTTTTTT. It yields the protein CASSSGELFF. The gene calls are TRBV6-2 or TRBV6-3 and TRBJ2-2; D unclear. CDR3 length: 10 amino acids. Germline-derived CDR1 and CDR2 are MNHEY and SVGEGT. Trimming removed 4 bases at V and 6 bases at J, with 0 bases between.

V and J are TRBV6-5 and TRBJ1-1; D perhaps matches TRBD1 (5 bases). Germline lookup yields CDR1 MNHEY and CDR2 SVGAGI. V gave up 4 bases and J gave up 1 base, with 16 bases separating them. This CDR3 spans 16 amino acids. The CDR3 loop is CASSWNRDFSNTEAFF. CDR3 nucleotide sequence: TGTGCCAGCAGTTGGAACCGGGACTTCTCGAACACTGAAGCTTTCTTT.

This clonotype was counted between two and nine times. V and J are TRBV7-2 and TRBJ2-7; D remains unclear. V was trimmed by 2 bases and J by 0 bases, leaving 11 bases between them. The CDR3 loop spans 15 amino acids. CDR1 and CDR2 from the germline V gene are SGHTA and FQGNSA. As DNA, the CDR3 is TGTGCCAGCAGCTTATTCCTGTCCAGCTCCTACGAGCAGTACTTC. Translation: CASSLFLSSSYEQYF.

The chain links TRBV9 to TRBJ1-2, with a tentative D call TRBD1 (5 bases). The germline CDR1 and CDR2 sequences are SGDLS and YYNGEE. The CDR3 runs to 14 residues. V gave up 0 bases and J gave up 3 bases, with 9 bases separating them. DNA of the CDR3: TGTGCCAGCAGCGTAGAATCCAGGGACTATGGCTACACCTTC. It codes for CASSVESRDYGYTF.

This clonotype has more than one count but fewer than ten. This rearrangement joins TRBV7-9 to TRBJ2-1, with D perhaps assigned TRBD1 or TRBD2 (6 bases each). CDR3 size: 14 residues. The germline V gene encodes CDR1 SEHNR and CDR2 FQNEAQ (reference sequence). V lost 4 bases and J lost 9, with 16 bases in between. CDR3 amino acids: CASSSGESDSEQFF. DNA of the CDR3: TGTGCCAGCAGCTCGGGGGAGTCGGACAGTGAGCAGTTCTTC.

Only a few counts were recorded for this clonotype. This rearrangement joins TRBV5-1 to TRBJ2-1; D gene unclear. V was clipped by 0 bases and J by 4 bases, with 20 bases between them. The CDR3 covers 18 residues. CDR1 is SGHRS, CDR2 YFSETQ, per germline. CDR3 nucleotide sequence: TGCGCCAGCAGCTTGGTGGGATCTTGGACGAGAAGTTACAATGAGCAGTTCTTC. This translates into CASSLVGSWTRSYNEQFF.

This clonotype occurred a few times. The CDR3 bases are TGTGCCAGTAGTATAAAGGGACAGGGAATTCAGCCCCAGCATTTT. It translates to CASSIKGQGIQPQHF. The chain carries TRBV19 and TRBJ1-5; 9 positions agree with TRBD1. This CDR3 is built from 15 residues. Germline CDR1 LNHDA, CDR2 SQIVND (reference sequence). Trimming cost V 2 bases and J 6 bases; bases outside gene matches: 5. Full variable domain (outside the CDR3, taken from reference TRBV19 and TRBJ1-5): DGGITQSPKYLFRKEGQNVTLSCEQNLNHDAMYWYRQDPGQGLRLIYYSQIVNDFQKGDIAEGYSVSREKKESFPLTVTSAQKNPTAFYLCASSIKGQGIQPQHFGDGTRLSIL.

J is TRBJ2-4 and V is TRBV4-1; D is perhaps TRBD1 (5 bases). V was pared by 1 base and J by 0 bases, with 10 bases between. The germline V gene encodes CDR1 MGHRA and CDR2 YSYEKL. The CDR3 contains 16 residues. The chain's CDR3 is CASSQVQVLAKNIQYF. The CDR3 DNA sequence: TGCGCCAGCAGCCAAGTACAGGTTCTAGCCAAAAACATTCAGTACTTC.

This clonotype was detected many times. This rearrangement joins TRBV5-1 to TRBJ2-2; the match to TRBD1 covers 8 bases. The germline V gene has CDR1 SGHRS and CDR2 YFSETQ. V shed 0 bases, J shed 4 bases, and the junction held 5 bases outside the gene matches. The length of the CDR3 is 16 residues. CDR3 loop: CASSLVVRGPTGELFF. CDR3 DNA: TGCGCCAGCAGCTTGGTGGTCAGGGGGCCCACCGGGGAGCTGTTTTTT.